This T cell receptor (beta chain) is drawn from a study of blood T cell repertoires in COVID-19. Clones were sequenced by immunoSEQ multiplex PCR, and TCRdb holds only the in-frame ones, with some missing. The sample records over 200,000 clones, around 85% being singletons. V lost 0 bases and J lost 6, with 15 bases in between. The CDR3 runs 15 residues. Germline V gives CDR1 KGHSH, CDR2 LQKENI. The sequencing sample was made of PBMCs or T cells enriched from blood (not recorded which). This chain connects TRBV18 to TRBJ2-7; tentatively, D is TRBD2 (6 bases). This TCR was recovered from a woman between 50 and 59 years old who had recovered from COVID-19. The CDR3 DNA is TGTGCCAGCTCACCACCGGTAGCGGCAGGAATCGAGCAGTACTTC. Protein sequence: CASSPPVAAGIEQYF.